A selection of T cell receptor beta chains follows, all from one sample in a study of shared clonotypes between healthy human individuals. Here immunoSEQ multiplex PCR was the method, and the copy in TCRdb shows in-frame clones only, minus some. The table has some 500,000 clones, about 96% seen once. Sequences were obtained from naive CD4+ T cells sorted from blood. These receptors were collected from a woman in her thirties in good health. Each CDR3 is given with its conserved first and last residue.

j_gene: TRBJ1-2
v_gene: TRBV25-1
CDR3aa: CASSGHGRGIYGYTF

j_gene: TRBJ2-2
v_gene: TRBV28
CDR3aa: CASSSAGLTNTGELFF

j_gene: TRBJ1-2
v_gene: TRBV30
CDR3aa: CAWRADVSGYTF

j_gene: TRBJ2-7
v_gene: TRBV6-5
CDR3aa: CASSSYWTGNAYEQYF

j_gene: TRBJ1-3
v_gene: TRBV19
CDR3aa: CASRPSSGNTIYF

j_gene: TRBJ1-3
v_gene: TRBV18
CDR3aa: CASQGSGNTIYF

j_gene: TRBJ2-7
v_gene: TRBV4-1
CDR3aa: CASSQVANLNYEQYF

j_gene: TRBJ1-3
v_gene: TRBV25-1
CDR3aa: CASSDRARSGNTIYF

j_gene: TRBJ1-1
v_gene: TRBV18
CDR3aa: CASSPTVTNTEAFF

j_gene: TRBJ2-5
v_gene: TRBV19
CDR3aa: CASTTNGGRETQYF

j_gene: TRBJ2-7
v_gene: TRBV10-3
CDR3aa: CAISESTSYEQYF

j_gene: TRBJ2-7
v_gene: TRBV2
CDR3aa: CASSEWLFEQYF

j_gene: TRBJ1-5
v_gene: TRBV19
CDR3aa: CASSPRQGFQPQHF

j_gene: TRBJ1-4
v_gene: TRBV5-5
CDR3aa: CASSLVGTNEKLFF

j_gene: TRBJ2-7
v_gene: TRBV28
CDR3aa: CASSFRDSHEQYF

j_gene: TRBJ2-1
v_gene: TRBV15
CDR3aa: CATSRVAGGLEGNEQFF

j_gene: TRBJ2-7
v_gene: TRBV9
CDR3aa: CASSTGHQRYEQYF

j_gene: TRBJ2-3
v_gene: TRBV11-2
CDR3aa: CASTPPGSTDTQYF

j_gene: TRBJ2-7
v_gene: TRBV7-9
CDR3aa: CASSPQGPYEQYF

j_gene: TRBJ2-7
v_gene: TRBV27
CDR3aa: CASSLSGGFYEQYF

j_gene: TRBJ1-4
v_gene: TRBV29-1
CDR3aa: CSAFLPGGRDEKLFF

j_gene: TRBJ2-7
v_gene: TRBV5-1
CDR3aa: CASSFVAGNREQYF

j_gene: TRBJ2-7
v_gene: TRBV15
CDR3aa: CATSRDAPGQAALAGSWLEQYF

j_gene: TRBJ1-6
v_gene: TRBV4-2
CDR3aa: CASTTGGWSYNSPLHF

j_gene: TRBJ2-7
v_gene: TRBV18
CDR3aa: CASSPANGYEQYF

j_gene: TRBJ2-1
v_gene: TRBV18
CDR3aa: CASSPKGLGIINEQFF

j_gene: TRBJ2-1
v_gene: TRBV6-5
CDR3aa: CASRRGQGGNEQFF

j_gene: TRBJ2-7
v_gene: TRBV6-5
CDR3aa: CASSYSKRFHEQYF

j_gene: TRBJ2-7
v_gene: TRBV27
CDR3aa: CASRIAGEDYEQYF

j_gene: TRBJ1-4
v_gene: TRBV27
CDR3aa: CASGGWGEKLFF

j_gene: TRBJ2-2
v_gene: TRBV7-9
CDR3aa: CASSLPGTGTTPGELFF

j_gene: TRBJ2-7
v_gene: TRBV6-6
CDR3aa: CASSLYRDRGFEQYF

j_gene: TRBJ2-5
v_gene: TRBV30
CDR3aa: CAWSVLGFETQYF

j_gene: TRBJ2-7
v_gene: TRBV5-6
CDR3aa: CASSSRGAGATYEQYF

j_gene: TRBJ2-1
v_gene: TRBV25-1
CDR3aa: CASSEWTSGRIDEQFF

j_gene: TRBJ1-2
v_gene: TRBV28
CDR3aa: CASSSTTGANYGYTF

j_gene: TRBJ2-7
v_gene: TRBV4-2
CDR3aa: CASSQVGRTGGAYEQYF

j_gene: TRBJ1-1
v_gene: TRBV4-1
CDR3aa: CASSQVGLGGEAFF

j_gene: TRBJ2-1
v_gene: TRBV9
CDR3aa: CASSARTGVNYNEQFF

j_gene: TRBJ2-1
v_gene: TRBV28
CDR3aa: CASSWASGGYNEQFF

j_gene: TRBJ2-1
v_gene: TRBV30
CDR3aa: CAWSVWGEQFF

j_gene: TRBJ1-6
v_gene: TRBV30
CDR3aa: CATLRERTSSYNSPLHF